This TCR beta chain was observed in a study of response to subunit inactivated influenza vaccine. Study conclusions and caveats: New T cells are recruited in small numbers by each seasonal influenza vaccination, according to the authors' suggestion.

This clonotype came up many times. Its antigen is currently unknown. One entry per CDR3 protein results from TCRdb running MiXCR on the RT-PCR reads. This sample has more than 150,000 distinct CDR3 sequences, with around 10% found just once. CDR1 and CDR2 (germline): SEHNR, FQNEAQ (reference sequence). V shed 8 bases and J 4 bases; nucleotides not matched to a gene: 7. This CDR3 has 13 amino acids. This specimen was CD8+ T cells sorted from PBMCs, taken less than 30 months after vaccination. The rearrangement uses TRBV7-9 and TRBJ2-7; TRBD1 aligns across 8 bases. This sequence originates from a man in his fifties or sixties who received an inactivated influenza vaccine. This chain's CDR3 is CASLDRVRYEQYF. The CDR3 region has the DNA TGTGCCAGCTTGGACAGGGTGAGATACGAGCAGTACTTC. The full variable domain, in which reference TRBV7-9 and TRBJ2-7 provide the parts outside the CDR3, is DTGVSQNPRHKITKRGQNVTFRCDPISEHNRLYWYRQTLGQGPEFLTYFQNEAQLEKSRLLSDRFSAERPKGSFSTLEIQRTEQGDSAMYLCASLDRVRYEQYFGPGTRLTVT.